This T cell receptor (beta chain) derives from a study of technical replicates of blood from several donors. The CDR3 covers 15 residues. The J segment lost 3 bases and the V segment lost 5 bases, leaving 6 bases of the junction unmatched. CDR1 and CDR2 (germline): MDHEN, SYDVKM. Measured with immunoSEQ multiplex PCR; TCRdb has only the in-frame clones, and not every one. Of 80,000 or so clones listed, under 95% are singletons. The TCR comes from a human donor in good health. V is TRBV28 and J is TRBJ2-1, with 8 bases lining up with TRBD2. Sequenced material: T cells isolated from PBMCs. DNA for the CDR3: TGTGCCAGCAGTCGAGCGGGAGAGGGCTACAATGAGCAGTTCTTC. Translating it yields CASSRAGEGYNEQFF.